These 10 T cell receptor beta chains came from one sample sequenced in a study of cytomegalovirus exposure and HLA in healthy donors. The primer mix had 60 Vbeta and 13 Jbeta primers. Profiled with immunoSEQ multiplex PCR; TCRdb holds only in-frame clones, not every one. The sample lists about 130,000 clones; roughly 66% were seen once. Sequencing was performed on PBMCs. The receptors come from a man aged 60-69 years in good health and CMV-seropositive.

This rearrangement joins TRBV5-1 to TRBJ1-2; a weak D match, TRBD1 (6 bases). V was clipped by 0 bases and J by 7 bases, with 13 bases between them. CDR1 SGHRS and CDR2 YFSETQ come from the germline V gene. The CDR3 covers 14 residues. CDR3 DNA: TGCGCCAGCAGCTTGGGTCGACAGGATGGTGGCTACACCTTC. Its translation: CASSLGRQDGGYTF. Drawing the rest from reference TRBV5-1 and TRBJ1-2, the complete variable domain is KAGVTQTPRYLIKTRGQQVTLSCSPISGHRSVSWYQQTPGQGLQFLFEYFSETQRNKGNFPGRFSGRQFSNSRSEMNVSTLELGDSALYLCASSLGRQDGGYTFGSGTRLTVV.

The chain couples TRBV28 to TRBJ2-7; 9 nucleotides agree with TRBD1. J gave up 1 base and V 8 bases, and 9 bases lay outside the gene matches. The CDR3 extends over 15 amino acids. The germline V gene has CDR1 MDHEN and CDR2 SYDVKM. In DNA form, the CDR3 reads TGTGCCAGCGCTACACTGGGACAGGGTTCCTACGAGCAGTACTTC. Translated, it gives CASATLGQGSYEQYF.

This clone was counted between two and nine times. The chain carries TRBV5-1 and TRBJ2-3; 10 nucleotides line up with TRBD2. The CDR3 extends over 13 amino acids. The germline V gene has CDR1 SGHRS and CDR2 YFSETQ. Trimming at V came to 8 bases and at J to 12 bases, leaving 12 bases not matched to a gene. In nucleotides, the CDR3 is TGCGCCAGTACCTGGCCAGCGGGGGGGGCCCAGTATTTT. It is translated as CASTWPAGGAQYF.

The chain employs TRBV12-5 and TRBJ2-3, with D unclear. Germline V gene sequence: CDR1 LGHNT, CDR2 FRNRAP. This CDR3 region has 13 residues. The germline V and J ends were trimmed by 6 bases and 3 bases, with 10 bases remaining between them. The CDR3, as DNA: TGTGCTAGTGGGTCTCCCGGGACAGATACGCAGTATTTT. It translates to CASGSPGTDTQYF.

The table lists this clone with a few counts. CDR3 DNA: TGCGCCAGCGGGCAGCCCGAAGGGACCCAGTACTTC. Translation: CASGQPEGTQYF. The rearrangement joins TRBV5-1 to TRBJ2-5; D remains ambiguous. Germline V CDR1 and CDR2: SGHRS, YFSETQ. V lost 7 bases and J 7 bases, leaving 14 bases between the germline ends. This CDR3 region has 12 residues.

This clone has only one observation. The chain employs TRBV9 and TRBJ2-2, with TRBD1 as a possible D gene (5 bases). Germline lookup yields CDR1 SGDLS and CDR2 YYNGEE. V gave up 0 bases and J gave up 5 bases, with 11 bases separating them. The CDR3 is 15 residues long. The CDR3: CASSVEGWVTGELFF. The CDR3 DNA sequence: TGTGCCAGCAGCGTAGAGGGGTGGGTAACCGGGGAGCTGTTTTTT.

The CDR3 region is CASSSWTGDLTQYF. The CDR3 DNA is TGTGCCAGCAGTTCGTGGACAGGGGATCTTACGCAGTATTTT. This chain links TRBV27 with TRBJ2-3, with 9 bases aligning to TRBD1. The CDR3 loop spans 14 amino acids. V was pared by 4 bases and J by 8 bases, with 7 bases of the junction left unmatched. Germline-derived CDR1 and CDR2 are MNHEY and SMNVEV (reference sequence).

The chain combines TRBV4-1 with TRBJ1-2, with 7 positions matching TRBD1. Germline V lookup: CDR1 MGHRA, CDR2 YSYEKL. The trim removed 4 bases at V and 1 base at J, leaving 9 bases unmatched. The CDR3 loop spans 16 amino acids. CDR3 DNA: TGCGCCAGCAGCCGGGGACAGTCTACCGTTAACTATGGCTACACCTTC. Its protein is CASSRGQSTVNYGYTF.

J is TRBJ1-1 and V is TRBV2; TRBD1 agrees at 7 bases. The V and J ends lost 6 bases and 11 bases, in that order; junction bases with no gene match: 3. Germline assignment: CDR1 SNHLY and CDR2 FYNNEI. The CDR3 spans 10 residues. CDR3: CASRGQSAFF. Here the CDR3 DNA reads TGTGCCAGCAGGGGACAGTCGGCTTTCTTT.

CDR3 in amino acids: CASSLKRSTSTDTQYF. In DNA, the CDR3 is TGTGCCAGCAGCTTGAAACGCTCAACTAGCACAGATACGCAGTATTTT. V is TRBV5-4 and J is TRBJ2-3; the D is unclear. The V gene's germline CDR1 is SGHNT and CDR2 YYREEE (reference sequence). This CDR3 is 16 amino acids long. V gave up 1 base and J gave up 0 bases, with 12 bases separating them.